This record looks at one T cell receptor beta chain sequence and its context. Data came from immunoSEQ multiplex PCR; TCRdb stores just in-frame clones and leaves some out. Here the sample spans about 9,600 clones, 86% being singletons. Tissue from the graft was processed to free its intraepithelial and lamina propria lymphocytes. CDR1 is SEHNR, CDR2 FQNEAQ, per germline (reference sequence). The CDR3 has 13 amino acids. V was pared by 0 bases and J by 10 bases, with 13 bases between. These data originate in a study of graft-versus-host responses after intestinal transplantation. The J gene is TRBJ2-7, the V gene TRBV7-9; D possibly corresponds to TRBD2 (7 bases). Sequenced here: ileum tissue, sampled around 24 months after intestinal transplantation. This TCR came from a human patient who received an intestinal transplant, so some T cells may come from the graft donor. DNA for the CDR3: TGTGCCAGCAGCTTAGCGGGGGGGCCGGATCAGTACTTC. It specifies CASSLAGGPDQYF.